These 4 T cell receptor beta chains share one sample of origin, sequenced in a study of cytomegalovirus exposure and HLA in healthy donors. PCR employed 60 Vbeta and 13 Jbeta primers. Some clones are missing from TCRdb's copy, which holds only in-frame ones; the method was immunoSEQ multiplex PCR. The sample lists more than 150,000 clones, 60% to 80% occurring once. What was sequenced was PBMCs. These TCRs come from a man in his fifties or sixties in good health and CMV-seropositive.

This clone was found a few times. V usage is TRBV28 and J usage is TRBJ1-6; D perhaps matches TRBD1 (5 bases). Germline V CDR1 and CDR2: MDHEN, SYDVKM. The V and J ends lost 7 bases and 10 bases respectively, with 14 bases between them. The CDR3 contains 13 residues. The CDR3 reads CASNGQGQSPLHF. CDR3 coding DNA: TGTGCCAGCAATGGTCAGGGTCAATCACCCCTCCACTTT. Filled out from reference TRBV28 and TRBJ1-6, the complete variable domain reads DVKVTQSSRYLVKRTGEKVFLECVQDMDHENMFWYRQDPGLGLRLIYFSYDVKMKEKGDIPEGYSVSREKKERFSLILESASTNQTSMYLCASNGQGQSPLHFGNGTRLTVT.

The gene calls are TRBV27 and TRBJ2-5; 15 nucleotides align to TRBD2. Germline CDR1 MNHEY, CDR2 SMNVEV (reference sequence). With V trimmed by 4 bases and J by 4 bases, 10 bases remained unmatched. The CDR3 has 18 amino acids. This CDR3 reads CASSSPGTSGGPGETQYF. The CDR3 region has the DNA TGTGCCAGCAGTTCACCCGGGACTAGCGGGGGGCCGGGAGAGACCCAGTACTTC.

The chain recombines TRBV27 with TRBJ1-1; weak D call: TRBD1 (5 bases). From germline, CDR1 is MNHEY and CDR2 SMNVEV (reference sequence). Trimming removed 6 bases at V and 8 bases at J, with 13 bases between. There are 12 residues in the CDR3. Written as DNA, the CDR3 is TGTGCCAGCAGGCGGGGGGGGTCGGAAGCTTTCTTT. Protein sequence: CASRRGGSEAFF.

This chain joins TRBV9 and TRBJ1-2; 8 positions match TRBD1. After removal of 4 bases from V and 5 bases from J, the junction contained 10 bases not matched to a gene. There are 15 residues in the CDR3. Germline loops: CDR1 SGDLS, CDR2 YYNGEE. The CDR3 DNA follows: TGTGCCAGCAGCCTTCAGGACAGGGCCCTGTATGGCTACACCTTC. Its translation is CASSLQDRALYGYTF.